This T cell receptor beta chain emerged from a study of T-cell memory formation after mild COVID-19. 5'RACE, which relied on constant-segment primers, yielded TCR alpha and TCR beta cDNA libraries carrying sample barcodes and UMIs. One entry per CDR3 protein results from TCRdb running MiXCR on the 5' RACE reads. Among some 450,000 distinct CDR3 sequences listed, more than 15% were seen once. The ends were cut back, 4 bases at V and 0 bases at J, with 15 bases in the middle. This CDR3 region has 17 residues. Germline V gives CDR1 SGHDN, CDR2 FVKESK. The sequenced material came from PBMCs or a T cell subset sorted from them (not recorded which). The chain couples TRBV14 to TRBJ2-2; D unclear. The TCR originated in a man aged 18-30 years who had mild COVID-19 (a few samples of this study predate the infection). Cell type and time point are not known. The CDR3 coding sequence is TGTGCCAGCAGCCCACCTCGAGGCCGCGCGAACACCGGGGAGCTGTTTTTT. Translating it yields CASSPPRGRANTGELFF.